The clone carrying this T cell receptor (beta chain) appeared a few times. This record belongs to a study of neurological immune-mediated disorders. TCRdb independently ran MiXCR on the 5' RACE reads; one entry per CDR3 protein. The sample records fewer than 55,000 distinct CDR3 sequences, about 6% being singletons. CDR3 length: 15 amino acids. Germline assignment: CDR1 MNHNS and CDR2 SASEGT. J was trimmed by 7 bases and V by 2 bases; bases with no gene match: 5. This receptor was obtained from a woman between 35 and 50 years old in good health. Sequencing was done on a sample of CD4+ T cells from blood. The chain carries TRBV6-1 and TRBJ2-1, with 10 bases identical to TRBD1. CDR3 in amino acids: CASSEQGQGGNEQFF. The CDR3 bases are TGTGCCAGCAGTGAACAAGGACAGGGGGGGAATGAGCAGTTCTTC.